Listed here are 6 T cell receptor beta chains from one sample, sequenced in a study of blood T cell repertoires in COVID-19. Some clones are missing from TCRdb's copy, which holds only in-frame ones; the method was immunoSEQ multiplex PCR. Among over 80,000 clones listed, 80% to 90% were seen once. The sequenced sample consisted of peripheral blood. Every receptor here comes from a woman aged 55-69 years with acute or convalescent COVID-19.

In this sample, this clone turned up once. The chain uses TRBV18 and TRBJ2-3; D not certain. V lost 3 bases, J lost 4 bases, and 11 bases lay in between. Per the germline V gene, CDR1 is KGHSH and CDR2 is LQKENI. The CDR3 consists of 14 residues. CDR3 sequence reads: CASSPATYPDTQYF. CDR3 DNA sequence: TGTGCCAGCTCACCCGCCACATACCCAGATACGCAGTATTTT.

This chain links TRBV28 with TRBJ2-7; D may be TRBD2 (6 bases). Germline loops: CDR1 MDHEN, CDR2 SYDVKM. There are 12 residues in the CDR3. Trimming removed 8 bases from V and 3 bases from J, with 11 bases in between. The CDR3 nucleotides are TGTGCCAGCGAGGGACTCTTCTACGAGCAGTACTTC. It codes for CASEGLFYEQYF.

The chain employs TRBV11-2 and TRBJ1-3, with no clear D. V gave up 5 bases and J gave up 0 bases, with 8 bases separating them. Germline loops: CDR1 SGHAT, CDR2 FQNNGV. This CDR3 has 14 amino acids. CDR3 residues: CASSPLSSGNTIYF. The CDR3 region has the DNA TGTGCCAGCAGCCCACTTAGCTCTGGAAACACCATATATTTT.

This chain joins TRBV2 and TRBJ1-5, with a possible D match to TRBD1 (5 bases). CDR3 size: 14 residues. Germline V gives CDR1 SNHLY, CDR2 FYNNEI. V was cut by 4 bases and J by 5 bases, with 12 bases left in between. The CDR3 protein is CASSGIAGDQPQHF. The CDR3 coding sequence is TGTGCCAGCAGTGGAATTGCGGGGGATCAGCCCCAGCATTTT.

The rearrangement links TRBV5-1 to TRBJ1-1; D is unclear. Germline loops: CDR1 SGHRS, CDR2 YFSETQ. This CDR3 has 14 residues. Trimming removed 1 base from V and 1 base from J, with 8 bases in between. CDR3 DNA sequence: TGCGCCAGCAGCTTGCCACTCGGGAACACTGAAGCTTTCTTT. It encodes CASSLPLGNTEAFF. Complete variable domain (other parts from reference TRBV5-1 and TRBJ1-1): KAGVTQTPRYLIKTRGQQVTLSCSPISGHRSVSWYQQTPGQGLQFLFEYFSETQRNKGNFPGRFSGRQFSNSRSEMNVSTLELGDSALYLCASSLPLGNTEAFFGQGTRLTVV.

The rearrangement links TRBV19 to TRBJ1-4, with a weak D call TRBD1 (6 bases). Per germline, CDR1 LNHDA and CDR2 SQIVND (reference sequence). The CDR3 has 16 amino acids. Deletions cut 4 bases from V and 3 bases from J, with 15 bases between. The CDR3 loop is CASSTYAGASNEKLFF. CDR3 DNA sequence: TGTGCCAGTAGTACCTACGCAGGGGCCTCTAATGAAAAACTGTTTTTT.